This note documents a single T cell receptor beta chain sequence. This sample includes further DNA sequences coding for the same CDR3. This record comes from a study of graft-versus-host responses after intestinal transplantation. Per germline, CDR1 WSHSY and CDR2 SAAADI. V shed 9 bases, J shed 2 bases, and the junction held 13 bases outside the gene matches. The CDR3 runs to 16 residues. Clones were read by immunoSEQ multiplex PCR, and TCRdb kept only the in-frame ones, dropping some. The data hold about 3,200 clones, with 85% to 95% observed a single time. The sample in question was bone marrow, obtained about 350 days after transplant. The TCR was taken from a human patient who received an intestinal transplant, so some T cells may come from the graft donor. The chain links TRBV10-2 to TRBJ1-5; 7 bases align to TRBD1. DNA for the CDR3: TGCGCCAGTGGGGGTGGAGGGGGCAGGGGCAATCAGCCCCAGCATTTT. Its protein is CASGGGGGRGNQPQHF.